This entry describes one T cell receptor (beta chain). Its target is not known. Time point indicated: week 47, end of study. The vaccine gave 300 ug of a 20-mer mutant IDH1 peptide subcutaneously per dose. The CDR3 sequence is 17 residues long. The germline V gene has CDR1 SGHVS and CDR2 FNYEAQ. V shed 0 bases, J shed 1 base, and the junction held 6 bases outside the gene matches. This record comes from a study of a mutant IDH1 vaccine in newly diagnosed glioma. Clones were sequenced by immunoSEQ multiplex PCR, and TCRdb holds only the in-frame ones, with some missing. Of tens of thousands of clones in the sample, over 80% were seen once. The study, taken as a whole, reports: The study observed vaccine-induced immune responses in 90% to 95% of patients.

The chain recombines TRBV7-6 with TRBJ2-5, with 9 bases lining up with TRBD2. The sequence was collected from a man aged 40-49 years with glioma. Some clones in this sample may be carry-over from other donors' samples. Specimen: PBMCs, collected from a glioma patient whose treatment included an IDH1 peptide vaccine. For the CDR3, the DNA is TGTGCCAGCAGCTTAGCGGGCGGCGGGGGGGCCCAAGAGACCCAGTACTTC. It is translated as CASSLAGGGGAQETQYF.